These 29 T cell receptor beta chains share one sample of origin, sequenced in a study of technical replicates of blood from several donors. TCRdb's table, derived via immunoSEQ multiplex PCR, lists solely in-frame clones and lacks some. The data hold 85,000 to 95,000 clones, with less than 96% observed a single time. Input material: T cells isolated from PBMCs. The source is a human donor in good health.

The chain couples TRBV7-8 to TRBJ1-5, with D possibly being TRBD1 (6 bases). V lost 5 bases to trimming and J lost 3 bases, with 14 bases between them. The CDR3 is made up of 15 amino acids. Germline assignment: CDR1 SGHVS and CDR2 FQNEAQ. CDR3 sequence reads: CASSLLRGNNQPQHF. In DNA, the CDR3 is TGTGCCAGCAGCCTCTTGAGGGGGAACAATCAGCCCCAGCATTTT.

The rearrangement joins TRBV4-1 to TRBJ1-4, with 8 bases identical to TRBD1. The CDR3 contains 14 residues. V shed 0 bases and J 8 bases; nucleotides not matched to a gene: 2. CDR1 and CDR2 (germline): MGHRA, YSYEKL. DNA for the CDR3: TGCGCCAGCAGCCAAGATGGGACAGGAGAAAAACTGTTTTTT. It specifies CASSQDGTGEKLFF.

This chain links TRBV11-2 with TRBJ1-2; 9 bases agree with TRBD1. Per germline, CDR1 SGHAT and CDR2 FQNNGV. With 6 bases clipped from V and 4 bases from J, the junction kept 3 bases outside the gene matches. The CDR3 is 13 amino acids. DNA of the CDR3: TGTGCCAGCAGGAAGACAGGGGGCTATGGCTACACCTTC. Its protein product is CASRKTGGYGYTF.

The chain uses TRBV11-1 and TRBJ1-2; 8 bases are shared with TRBD1. This CDR3 has 13 amino acids. CDR1 and CDR2 from the germline V gene are SGHAT and FQDESV (reference sequence). V shed 6 bases, J shed 8 bases, and the junction held 8 bases outside the gene matches. This CDR3 is CASSPDRGGGYTF. CDR3 sequence (DNA): TGTGCCAGCAGTCCCGACAGGGGAGGCGGCTACACCTTC.

The rearrangement joins TRBV30 to TRBJ1-5; perhaps TRBD1 as D (6 bases). Trimming cost V 1 base and J 5 bases, with 9 bases left between them. The CDR3 consists of 13 residues. Germline assignment: CDR1 GTSNPN and CDR2 SVGIG (reference sequence). CDR3 nucleotides: TGTGCCTGGAGTGATGGGGGCGATCAGCCCCAGCATTTT. Its translation: CAWSDGGDQPQHF.

J is TRBJ2-1 and V is TRBV11-2; TRBD2 aligns across 10 bases. The CDR3 loop spans 15 amino acids. Germline CDR1 reads SGHAT; CDR2 reads FQNNGV. Losses at the gene ends were 1 base for V and 7 bases for J; bases not matched to a gene: 4. DNA of the CDR3: TGTGCCAGCAGCTTAGTCCTAGCGGGGGAAAATGAGCAGTTCTTC. It yields the protein CASSLVLAGENEQFF. Full variable domain (rest looked up from reference TRBV11-2 and TRBJ2-1): EAGVAQSPRYKIIEKRQSVAFWCNPISGHATLYWYQQILGQGPKLLIQFQNNGVVDDSQLPKDRFSAERLKGVDSTLKIQPAKLEDSAVYLCASSLVLAGENEQFFGPGTRLTVL.

The chain uses TRBV10-3 and TRBJ1-3; 9 nucleotides line up with TRBD1. The germline gives CDR1 ENHRY, CDR2 SYGVKD. Unmatched junction bases numbered 9, after V lost 6 bases and J lost 3 bases. The CDR3 has 16 amino acids. The CDR3 DNA sequence: TGTGCCATCAGAAATCCCGGGACAGGGAATGGAAACACCATATATTTT. Its protein product is CAIRNPGTGNGNTIYF.

The chain is built from TRBV7-9 and TRBJ1-3; no clear D. The length of the CDR3 is 14 residues. Trimming left V 8 bases short and J 0 bases short, with 11 bases between. Germline assignment: CDR1 SEHNR and CDR2 FQNEAQ (reference sequence). CDR3 sequence (DNA): TGTGCCAGCCTGGAGGCGGTCTCTGGAAACACCATATATTTT. Translated, it gives CASLEAVSGNTIYF.

The chain joins TRBV7-3 to TRBJ2-3; TRBD2 matches 8 bases. The junction had 4 bases not matched to a gene; V was cut back by 1 base and J by 4 bases. Germline V gene data show CDR1 as SGHTA and CDR2 as FQGTGA. There are 15 residues in the CDR3. The CDR3 bases are TGTGCCAGCAGCTTAATGAAGCGGGAGTCAGATACGCAGTATTTT. Translated: CASSLMKRESDTQYF.

The chain joins TRBV11-2 to TRBJ1-4; D is possibly TRBD1 (6 bases). This CDR3 is built from 12 residues. Trimming took 8 bases from V and 9 from J, leaving 13 bases between them. Germline V gives CDR1 SGHAT, CDR2 FQNNGV. CDR3 in amino acids: CASGLGGQKLFF. CDR3 nucleotides: TGTGCCAGCGGACTAGGGGGACAAAAACTGTTTTTT.

The rearrangement uses TRBV7-6 and TRBJ2-3, with 11 bases that match TRBD2. Germline V CDR1 and CDR2: SGHVS, FNYEAQ. The V and J ends lost 2 bases and 4 bases, in that order; junction bases with no gene match: 5. The CDR3 length is 16 residues. For the CDR3, the DNA is TGTGCCAGCAGCTTAAAATTAGCGGGAGGGCCAGATACGCAGTATTTT. Its protein is CASSLKLAGGPDTQYF.

V is TRBV7-2 and J is TRBJ2-3, with D unclear. The CDR3 has 12 residues. Trimming pared 3 bases from V and 4 bases from J, leaving 5 bases between. The germline V gene has CDR1 SGHTA and CDR2 FQGNSA. The CDR3 protein is CASSLSSDTQYF. CDR3 DNA sequence: TGTGCCAGCAGCTTGTCCTCAGATACGCAGTATTTT. The whole variable domain, remainder taken from reference TRBV7-2 and TRBJ2-3, is GAGVSQSPSNKVTEKGKDVELRCDPISGHTALYWYRQSLGQGLEFLIYFQGNSAPDKSGLPSDRFSAERTGGSVSTLTIQRTQQEDSAVYLCASSLSSDTQYFGPGTRLTVL.

The rearrangement joins TRBV10-3 to TRBJ2-5; TRBD2 matches 10 bases. The germline V gene has CDR1 ENHRY and CDR2 SYGVKD. The CDR3 is made up of 16 amino acids. J lost 4 bases, V lost 2 bases, and 7 bases had no gene match. CDR3 in amino acids: CAISERSGREGETQYF. The DNA of the CDR3 is TGTGCCATCAGTGAGAGGAGCGGGAGGGAAGGAGAGACCCAGTACTTC.

The CDR3 region has the DNA TGTGCCACCATGGGGGAGGGCCTATACGAGCAGTACTTC. Translation: CATMGEGLYEQYF. This sequence joins TRBV27 and TRBJ2-7; the match to TRBD2 covers 7 bases. V gave up 10 bases and J gave up 4 bases; unmatched junction bases: 10. Germline lookup yields CDR1 MNHEY and CDR2 SMNVEV (reference sequence). This CDR3 comprises 13 residues.

In DNA, the CDR3 is TGTGCCAGCAGCTTAGCGCAAGAGGACACTGAAGCTTTCTTT. The encoded protein is CASSLAQEDTEAFF. This chain joins TRBV7-9 and TRBJ1-1; D is unresolved. This CDR3 has 14 residues. Per germline, CDR1 SEHNR and CDR2 FQNEAQ (reference sequence). Trimming took 0 bases from V and 3 from J, leaving 8 bases between them.

The V gene is TRBV7-2, the J gene TRBJ2-3; D may be TRBD2 (5 bases). V gave up 2 bases and J gave up 6 bases, with 12 bases separating them. CDR3 size: 14 residues. Germline CDR1 is SGHTA and CDR2 is FQGNSA. Here the CDR3 reads CASSLTPGGDTQYF. CDR3 bases: TGTGCCAGCAGCTTAACACCGGGCGGGGATACGCAGTATTTT.

V and J are TRBV5-1 and TRBJ2-7; unclear D gene. CDR3 size: 14 residues. Trimming removed 5 bases at V and 2 bases at J, with 14 bases between. Germline V CDR1 and CDR2: SGHRS, YFSETQ. CDR3 DNA: TGCGCCAGCAGTATATCGCTACTAACCTACGAGCAGTACTTC. This codes for CASSISLLTYEQYF.

The chain has TRBV9 and TRBJ2-1; D is perhaps TRBD2 (6 bases). The CDR3 has 15 residues. V lost 0 bases, J lost 4 bases, and 11 bases lay in between. Germline V gives CDR1 SGDLS, CDR2 YYNGEE. The CDR3 sequence: CASSVVGGSYNEQFF. CDR3 nucleotide sequence: TGTGCCAGCAGCGTAGTTGGAGGGTCATACAATGAGCAGTTCTTC.

The genes are TRBV4-1 and TRBJ1-4, with TRBD1 matching over 9 bases. With V trimmed by 0 bases and J by 8 bases, 7 bases remained unmatched. CDR3 length: 16 amino acids. Germline V gives CDR1 MGHRA, CDR2 YSYEKL. CDR3 loop: CASSQDVRTGAEKLFF. DNA of the CDR3: TGCGCCAGCAGCCAAGATGTCAGGACAGGGGCAGAAAAACTGTTTTTT.

V is TRBV4-2 and J is TRBJ2-2; no firm D call. V was clipped by 4 bases and J by 6 bases, with 15 bases between them. The germline V gene encodes CDR1 LGHNA and CDR2 YNFKEQ. This CDR3 comprises 15 residues. CDR3 DNA: TGTGCCAGCAGCCCCCTGCCCCAGGTCGCCGGGGAGCTGTTTTTT. Its protein product is CASSPLPQVAGELFF.

CDR3 amino acids: CASSYGGGTGELFF. The CDR3 DNA reads TGTGCCAGCAGTTACGGCGGGGGCACCGGGGAGCTGTTTTTT. This chain links TRBV28 with TRBJ2-2; TRBD2 agrees at 7 bases. The germline V gene has CDR1 MDHEN and CDR2 SYDVKM. The ends lost 4 bases at V and 4 bases at J; junction bases unmatched: 3. This CDR3 has 14 residues.

This rearrangement joins TRBV5-5 to TRBJ2-1; possible D gene TRBD2, 6 bases. This CDR3 is built from 15 residues. Germline lookup yields CDR1 SGHKS and CDR2 YYEKEE (reference sequence). V dropped 3 bases and J dropped 2 bases, with 12 bases sitting between them. The CDR3: CASSWDFSAYNEQFF. Here the CDR3 DNA reads TGTGCCAGCAGCTGGGACTTCAGCGCCTACAATGAGCAGTTCTTC. Full variable domain (rest looked up from reference TRBV5-5 and TRBJ2-1): DAGVTQSPTHLIKTRGQQVTLRCSPISGHKSVSWYQQVLGQGPQFIFQYYEKEERGRGNFPDRFSARQFPNYSSELNVNALLLGDSALYLCASSWDFSAYNEQFFGPGTRLTVL.

The CDR3 loop is CASSSYGTSGNNEQFF. CDR3 DNA: TGTGCCAGCAGCTCCTATGGGACTAGCGGTAACAATGAGCAGTTCTTC. V gene TRBV2 combines with J gene TRBJ2-1; TRBD2 aligns across 11 bases. Germline V CDR1 and CDR2: SNHLY, FYNNEI. The trim removed 6 bases at V and 5 bases at J, leaving 9 bases unmatched. The CDR3 consists of 16 residues. Variable domain in full (rest from reference TRBV2 and TRBJ2-1): EPEVTQTPSHQVTQMGQEVILRCVPISNHLYFYWYRQILGQKVEFLVSFYNNEISEKSEIFDDQFSVERPDGSNFTLKIRSTKLEDSAMYFCASSSYGTSGNNEQFFGPGTRLTVL.

The V call is TRBV27, the J call TRBJ2-3; possibly TRBD1 for D (5 bases). The germline V gene has CDR1 MNHEY and CDR2 SMNVEV (reference sequence). The CDR3 extends over 15 amino acids. V was pared by 7 bases and J by 2 bases, with 16 bases between. The CDR3 loop reads CASTPDTRLTDTQYF. The CDR3 nucleotides are TGTGCCAGCACCCCGGACACCAGACTCACAGATACGCAGTATTTT.

This sequence joins TRBV11-2 and TRBJ2-1; the D gene is possibly TRBD2 (6 bases). The V and J ends lost 2 bases and 6 bases respectively, with 14 bases between them. Germline V gene lookup returns CDR1 SGHAT and CDR2 FQNNGV. The CDR3 consists of 15 residues. The CDR3 DNA is TGTGCCAGCAGCTTACCGGAGACTAGAGGCAATGAGCAGTTCTTC. As protein: CASSLPETRGNEQFF.

This clone is a singleton in its sample. V and J are TRBV5-1 and TRBJ2-7; 7 nucleotides match TRBD2. The CDR3 runs 15 residues. Germline CDR1 is SGHRS and CDR2 is YFSETQ. V shed 4 bases, J shed 3 bases, and the junction held 10 bases outside the gene matches. CDR3 nucleotide sequence: TGCGCCAGCAGCCCTGAGGGAGGGGCGGGCTACGAGCAGTACTTC. Amino acids: CASSPEGGAGYEQYF.

The V gene is TRBV27, the J gene TRBJ2-3; 8 bases fit TRBD2. There are 15 residues in the CDR3. Germline V gene data show CDR1 as MNHEY and CDR2 as SMNVEV (reference sequence). Trimming took 5 bases from V and 1 from J; bases not matched to a gene: 5. CDR3 protein: CASSIRRGGTDTQYF. The CDR3 DNA reads as TGTGCCAGCAGTATTAGGCGGGGGGGCACAGATACGCAGTATTTT.

This chain uses TRBV19 with TRBJ2-3; weak D call: TRBD2 (6 bases). Germline-derived CDR1 and CDR2 are LNHDA and SQIVND (reference sequence). The V end lost 10 bases, the J end lost 2 bases, and 16 bases lay between the germline ends. The CDR3 has 14 residues. As DNA, the CDR3 is TGTGCCACCGGGGAGGAGGGATTCACAGATACGCAGTATTTT. This encodes CATGEEGFTDTQYF.

The J gene is TRBJ1-2, the V gene TRBV19, with TRBD1 matching 9 bases. After removal of 8 bases from V and 6 bases from J, the junction contained 7 bases not matched to a gene. CDR1 is LNHDA and CDR2 is SQIVND in the germline V gene (reference sequence). The CDR3 runs 13 residues. The CDR3 DNA reads TGTGCCAGTTGGGGGGACAGGGAGAATGGCTACACCTTC. This translates into CASWGDRENGYTF. The complete variable domain, with remaining parts taken from reference TRBV19 and TRBJ1-2, reads DGGITQSPKYLFRKEGQNVTLSCEQNLNHDAMYWYRQDPGQGLRLIYYSQIVNDFQKGDIAEGYSVSREKKESFPLTVTSAQKNPTAFYLCASWGDRENGYTFGSGTRLTVV.